The entry below describes one T cell receptor (beta chain). Antigen unknown. The CMV serostatus of this donor was not recorded. This record belongs to a study of cytomegalovirus exposure and HLA in healthy donors. This CDR3 has 12 residues. The germline CDR1 and CDR2 sequences are MRHNA and SNTAGT. V was clipped by 0 bases and J by 8 bases, with 7 bases between them. Study-wide results and caveats: Some highly shared sequence variants likely arose as a pipeline artifact.

Both 60 Vbeta primers and 13 Jbeta primers went into the PCR. Clones were read by immunoSEQ multiplex PCR, and TCRdb kept only the in-frame ones, dropping some. The sample shows around 90,000 clones, around 67% of them seen only once. V is TRBV6-4 and J is TRBJ1-2; D is possibly TRBD1 (5 bases). This receptor was taken from a human donor in good health. The sample consisted of PBMCs. CDR3 sequence reads: CASSDSRVGYTF. CDR3 in DNA: TGTGCCAGCAGTGACTCCAGGGTGGGCTACACCTTC.